Sequencing of this T cell receptor (beta chain) was carried out in a study of early T cells in non-severe SARS-CoV-2 infection. The CDR3 runs 14 residues. A word on this clonotype: At one of its ends the junction is not consistent with the germline gene, which may arise from a read error.

TCRdb analysed the 5' RACE reads with MiXCR anew, one entry per CDR3 protein. This table holds under 95,000 distinct CDR3 sequences, 14% to 15% found once. Source material: whole blood. The chain combines TRBV12-3 or TRBV12-4 with TRBJ1-2; a weak D match, TRBD1 (5 bases). The receptor's source is an adult who was a healthcare worker with PCR-confirmed SARS-CoV-2 infection or an uninfected control (not recorded which). CDR3 coding DNA: TGTGCCAGCAGTTTGGTGGGGGGAGTTTATGGCGACACCTTC. Protein sequence: CASSLVGGVYGDTF.